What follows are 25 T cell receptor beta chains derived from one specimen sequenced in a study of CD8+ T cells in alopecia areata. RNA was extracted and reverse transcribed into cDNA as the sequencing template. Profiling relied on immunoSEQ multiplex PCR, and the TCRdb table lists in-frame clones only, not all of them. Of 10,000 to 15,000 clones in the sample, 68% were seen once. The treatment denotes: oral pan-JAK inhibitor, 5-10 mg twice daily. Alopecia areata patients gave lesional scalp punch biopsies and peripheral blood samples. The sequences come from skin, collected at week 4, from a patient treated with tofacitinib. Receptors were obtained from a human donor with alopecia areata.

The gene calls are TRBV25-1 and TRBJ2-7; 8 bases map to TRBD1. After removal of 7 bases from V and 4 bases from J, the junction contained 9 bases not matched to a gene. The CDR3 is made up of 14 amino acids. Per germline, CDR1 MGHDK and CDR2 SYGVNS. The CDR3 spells CASTVGTGYYEQYF. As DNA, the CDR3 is TGTGCCAGCACAGTCGGGACAGGATATTACGAGCAGTACTTC.

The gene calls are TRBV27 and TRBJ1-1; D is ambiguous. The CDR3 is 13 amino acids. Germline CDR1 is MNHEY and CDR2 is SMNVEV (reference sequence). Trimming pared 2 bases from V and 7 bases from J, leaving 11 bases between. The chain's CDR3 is CASSLNEGLEAFF. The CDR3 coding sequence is TGTGCCAGCAGTTTAAATGAAGGGCTTGAAGCTTTCTTT.

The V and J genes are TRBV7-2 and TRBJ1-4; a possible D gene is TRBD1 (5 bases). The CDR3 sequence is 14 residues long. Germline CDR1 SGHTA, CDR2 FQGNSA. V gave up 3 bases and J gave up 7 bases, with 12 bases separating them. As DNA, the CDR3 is TGTGCCAGCAGCTTGACCGCCCAGGGTGAAAAACTGTTTTTT. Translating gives CASSLTAQGEKLFF.

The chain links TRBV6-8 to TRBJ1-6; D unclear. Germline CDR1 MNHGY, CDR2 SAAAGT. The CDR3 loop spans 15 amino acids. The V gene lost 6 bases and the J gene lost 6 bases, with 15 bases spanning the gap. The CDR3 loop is CASRSPDFGNSPLHF. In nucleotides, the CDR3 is TGTGCCAGCAGATCGCCGGATTTTGGTAATTCACCCCTCCACTTT.

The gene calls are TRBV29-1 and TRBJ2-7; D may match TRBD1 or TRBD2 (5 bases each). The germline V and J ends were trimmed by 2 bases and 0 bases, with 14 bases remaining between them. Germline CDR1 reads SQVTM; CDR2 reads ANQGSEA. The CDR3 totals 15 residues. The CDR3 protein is CSVEKIGGFSYEQYF. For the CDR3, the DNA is TGCAGCGTTGAAAAGATTGGGGGTTTCTCCTACGAGCAGTACTTC.

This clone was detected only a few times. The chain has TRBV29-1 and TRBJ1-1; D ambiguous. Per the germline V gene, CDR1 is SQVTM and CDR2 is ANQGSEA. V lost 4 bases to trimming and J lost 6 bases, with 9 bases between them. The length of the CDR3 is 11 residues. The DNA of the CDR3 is TGCAGCGTTGCCGTGGCGTCTGAAGCTTTCTTT. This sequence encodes CSVAVASEAFF. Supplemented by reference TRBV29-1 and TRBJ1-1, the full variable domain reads SAVISQKPSRDICQRGTSLTIQCQVDSQVTMMFWYRQQPGQSLTLIATANQGSEATYESGFVIDKFPISRPNLTFSTLTVSNMSPEDSSIYLCSVAVASEAFFGQGTRLTVV.

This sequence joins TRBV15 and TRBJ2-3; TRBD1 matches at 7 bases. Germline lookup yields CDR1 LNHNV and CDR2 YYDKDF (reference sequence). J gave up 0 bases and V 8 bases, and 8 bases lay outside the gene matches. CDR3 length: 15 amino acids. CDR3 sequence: CATGPGTASTDTQYF. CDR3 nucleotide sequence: TGTGCCACCGGCCCCGGGACAGCTAGCACAGATACGCAGTATTTT.

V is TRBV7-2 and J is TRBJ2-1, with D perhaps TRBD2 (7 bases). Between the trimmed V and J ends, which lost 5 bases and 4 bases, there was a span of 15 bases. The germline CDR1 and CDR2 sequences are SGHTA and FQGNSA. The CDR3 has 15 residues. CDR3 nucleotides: TGTGCCAGCAGCCCCGGGGGGCTTTTATACAATGAGCAGTTCTTC. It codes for CASSPGGLLYNEQFF.

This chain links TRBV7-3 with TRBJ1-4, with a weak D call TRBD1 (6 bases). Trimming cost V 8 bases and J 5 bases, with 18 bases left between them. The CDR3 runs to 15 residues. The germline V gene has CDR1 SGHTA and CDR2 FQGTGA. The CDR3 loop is CASLRGTSDNEKLFF. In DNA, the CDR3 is TGTGCCAGCTTGCGAGGGACATCGGACAATGAAAAACTGTTTTTT. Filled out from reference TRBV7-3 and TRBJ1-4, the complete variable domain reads GAGVSQTPSNKVTEKGKYVELRCDPISGHTALYWYRQSLGQGPEFLIYFQGTGAADDSGLPNDRFFAVRPEGSVSTLKIQRTERGDSAVYLCASLRGTSDNEKLFFGSGTQLSVL.

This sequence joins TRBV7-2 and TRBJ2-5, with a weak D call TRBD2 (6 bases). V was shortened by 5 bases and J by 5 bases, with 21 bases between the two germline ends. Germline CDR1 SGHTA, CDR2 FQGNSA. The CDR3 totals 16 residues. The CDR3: CASSTTTGTGGETQYF. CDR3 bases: TGTGCCAGCAGCACCACCACCGGGACTGGAGGGGAGACCCAGTACTTC.

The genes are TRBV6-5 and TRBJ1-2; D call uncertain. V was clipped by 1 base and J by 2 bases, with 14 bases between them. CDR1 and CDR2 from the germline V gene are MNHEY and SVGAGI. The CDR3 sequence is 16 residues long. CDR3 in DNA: TGTGCCAGCAGTTACTTCGGGATTTCGGGGAACTATGGCTACACCTTC. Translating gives CASSYFGISGNYGYTF.

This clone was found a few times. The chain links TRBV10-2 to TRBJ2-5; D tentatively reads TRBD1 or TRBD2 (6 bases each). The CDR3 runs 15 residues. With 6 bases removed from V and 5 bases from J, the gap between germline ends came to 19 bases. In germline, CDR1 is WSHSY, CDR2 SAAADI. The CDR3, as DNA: TGCGCCAGCAGGCCGGGGACAAGGGGAGGCGAGACCCAGTACTTC. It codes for CASRPGTRGGETQYF.

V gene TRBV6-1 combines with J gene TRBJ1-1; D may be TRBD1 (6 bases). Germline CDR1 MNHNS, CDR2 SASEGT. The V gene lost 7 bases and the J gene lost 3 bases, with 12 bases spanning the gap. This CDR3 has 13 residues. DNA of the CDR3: TGTGCCAGCACTTTGGGGGCGGACACTGAAGCTTTCTTT. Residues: CASTLGADTEAFF.

The DNA for the CDR3 is TGTGCCAGCAGCCCACCGGGACTAGAAGTCTACGAGCAGTACTTC. This sequence encodes CASSPPGLEVYEQYF. This chain connects TRBV7-9 to TRBJ2-5; TRBD2 matches at 8 bases. TRBJ2-7 matches the DNA end more closely, so the J call is doubtful. The CDR3 extends over 15 amino acids. The V gene's germline CDR1 is SEHNR and CDR2 FQNEAQ (reference sequence).

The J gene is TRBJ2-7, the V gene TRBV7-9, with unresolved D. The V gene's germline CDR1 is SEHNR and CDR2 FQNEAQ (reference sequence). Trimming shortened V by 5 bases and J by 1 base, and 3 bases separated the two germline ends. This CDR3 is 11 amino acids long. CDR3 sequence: CASSLSYEQYF. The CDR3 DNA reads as TGTGCCAGCAGCCTTTCCTACGAGCAGTACTTC.

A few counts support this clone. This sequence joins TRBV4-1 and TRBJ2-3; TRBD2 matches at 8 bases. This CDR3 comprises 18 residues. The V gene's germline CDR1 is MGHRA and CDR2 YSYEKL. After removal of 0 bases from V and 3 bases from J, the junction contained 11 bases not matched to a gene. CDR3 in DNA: TGCGCCAGCAGCCAAGATCTACGGGGCGGGGGGTATACAGATACGCAGTATTTT. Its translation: CASSQDLRGGGYTDTQYF.

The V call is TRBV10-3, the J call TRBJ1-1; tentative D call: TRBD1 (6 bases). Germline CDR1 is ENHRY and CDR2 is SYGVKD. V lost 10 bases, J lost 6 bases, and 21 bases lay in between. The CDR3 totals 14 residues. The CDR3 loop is CATGILQGTSEAFF. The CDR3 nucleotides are TGTGCCACAGGAATCTTACAGGGAACTTCTGAAGCTTTCTTT.

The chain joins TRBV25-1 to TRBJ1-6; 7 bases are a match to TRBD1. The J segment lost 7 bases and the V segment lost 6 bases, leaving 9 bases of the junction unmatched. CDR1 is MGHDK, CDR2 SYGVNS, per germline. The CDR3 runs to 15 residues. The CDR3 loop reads CASSASGGWNSPLHF. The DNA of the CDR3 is TGTGCCAGCAGCGCCTCAGGGGGATGGAATTCACCCCTCCACTTT.

CDR3 sequence reads: CASSPRIELDGYTF. The CDR3 DNA reads as TGTGCCAGCAGCCCCCGGATCGAACTCGATGGCTACACCTTC. The V gene is TRBV7-9, the J gene TRBJ1-2; D gene unclear. Germline V gene sequence: CDR1 SEHNR, CDR2 FQNEAQ (reference sequence). V shed 5 bases and J shed 6 bases, with 16 bases lying between them. This CDR3 is built from 14 residues. The variable domain in full, completed from reference TRBV7-9 and TRBJ1-2, reads DTGVSQNPRHKITKRGQNVTFRCDPISEHNRLYWYRQTLGQGPEFLTYFQNEAQLEKSRLLSDRFSAERPKGSFSTLEIQRTEQGDSAMYLCASSPRIELDGYTFGSGTRLTVV.

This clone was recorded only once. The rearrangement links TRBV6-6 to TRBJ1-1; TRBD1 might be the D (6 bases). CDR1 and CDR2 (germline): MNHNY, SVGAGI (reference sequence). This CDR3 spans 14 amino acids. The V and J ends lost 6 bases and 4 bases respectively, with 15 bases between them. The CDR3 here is CASSQGGGGTEAFF. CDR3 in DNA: TGTGCCAGCAGCCAGGGAGGAGGGGGCACTGAAGCTTTCTTT.

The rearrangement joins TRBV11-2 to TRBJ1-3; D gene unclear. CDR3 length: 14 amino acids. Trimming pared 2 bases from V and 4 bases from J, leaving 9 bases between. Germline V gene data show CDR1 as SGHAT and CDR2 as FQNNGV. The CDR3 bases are TGTGCCAGCAGCTTAAATCTCGGGGGAAACACCATATATTTT. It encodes CASSLNLGGNTIYF.

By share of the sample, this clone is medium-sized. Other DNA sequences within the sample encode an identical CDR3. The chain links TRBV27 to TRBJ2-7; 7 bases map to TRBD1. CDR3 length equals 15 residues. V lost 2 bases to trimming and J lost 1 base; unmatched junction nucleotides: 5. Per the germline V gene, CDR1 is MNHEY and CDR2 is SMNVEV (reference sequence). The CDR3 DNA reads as TGTGCCAGCAGTTTACGCGCAGGGGGATCCTACGAGCAGTACTTC. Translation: CASSLRAGGSYEQYF.

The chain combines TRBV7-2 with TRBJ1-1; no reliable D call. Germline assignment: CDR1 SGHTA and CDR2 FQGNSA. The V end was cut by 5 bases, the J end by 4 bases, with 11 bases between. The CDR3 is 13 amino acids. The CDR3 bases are TGTGCCAGCAGCCCCCTAAGTGCCACTGAAGCTTTCTTT. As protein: CASSPLSATEAFF. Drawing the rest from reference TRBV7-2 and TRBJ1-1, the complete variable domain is GAGVSQSPSNKVTEKGKDVELRCDPISGHTALYWYRQSLGQGLEFLIYFQGNSAPDKSGLPSDRFSAERTGGSVSTLTIQRTQQEDSAVYLCASSPLSATEAFFGQGTRLTVV.

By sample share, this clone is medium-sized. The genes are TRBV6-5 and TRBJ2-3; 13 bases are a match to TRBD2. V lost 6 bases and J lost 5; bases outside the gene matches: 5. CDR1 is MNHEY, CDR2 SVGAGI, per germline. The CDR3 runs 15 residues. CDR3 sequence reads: CASSRLAGGGDTQYF. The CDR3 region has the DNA TGTGCCAGCAGCAGACTAGCGGGGGGCGGAGATACGCAGTATTTT.

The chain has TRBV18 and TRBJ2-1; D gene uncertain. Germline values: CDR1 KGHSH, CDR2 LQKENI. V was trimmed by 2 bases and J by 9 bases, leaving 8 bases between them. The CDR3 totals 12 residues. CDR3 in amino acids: CASSPMGGEQFF. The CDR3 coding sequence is TGTGCCAGCTCACCAATGGGTGGTGAGCAGTTCTTC.